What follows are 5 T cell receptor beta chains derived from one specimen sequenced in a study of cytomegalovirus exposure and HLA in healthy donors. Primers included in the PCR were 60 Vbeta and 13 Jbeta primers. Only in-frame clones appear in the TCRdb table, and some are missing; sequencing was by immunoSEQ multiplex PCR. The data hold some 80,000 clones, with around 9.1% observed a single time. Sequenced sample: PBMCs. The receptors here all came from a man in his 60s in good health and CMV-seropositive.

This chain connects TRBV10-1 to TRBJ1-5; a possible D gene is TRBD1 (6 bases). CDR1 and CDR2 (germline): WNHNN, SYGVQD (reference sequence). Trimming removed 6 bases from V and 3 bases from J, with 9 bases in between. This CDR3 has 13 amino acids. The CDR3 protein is CASRQGHNQPQHF. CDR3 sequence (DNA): TGCGCCAGCAGACAGGGCCACAATCAGCCCCAGCATTTT.

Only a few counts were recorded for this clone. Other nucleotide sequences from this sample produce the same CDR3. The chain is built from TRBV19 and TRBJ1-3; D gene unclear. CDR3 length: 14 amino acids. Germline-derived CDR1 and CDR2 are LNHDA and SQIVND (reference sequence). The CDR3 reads CASKRSGSGNTIYF. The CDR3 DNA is TGTGCTTCTAAGAGGTCCGGATCTGGAAACACCATATATTTT.

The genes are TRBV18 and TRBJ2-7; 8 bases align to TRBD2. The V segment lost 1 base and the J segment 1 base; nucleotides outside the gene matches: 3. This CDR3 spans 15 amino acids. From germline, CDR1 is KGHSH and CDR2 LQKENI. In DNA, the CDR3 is TGTGCCAGCTCACCACTGACTAGCGCTTCCTACGAGCAGTACTTC. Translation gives CASSPLTSASYEQYF.

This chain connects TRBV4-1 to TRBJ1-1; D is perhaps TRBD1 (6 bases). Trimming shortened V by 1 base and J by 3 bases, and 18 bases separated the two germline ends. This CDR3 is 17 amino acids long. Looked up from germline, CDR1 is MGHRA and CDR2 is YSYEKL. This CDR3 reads CASSQGGGAGGDTEAFF. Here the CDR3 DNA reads TGCGCCAGCAGCCAAGGAGGGGGGGCCGGGGGGGACACTGAAGCTTTCTTT.

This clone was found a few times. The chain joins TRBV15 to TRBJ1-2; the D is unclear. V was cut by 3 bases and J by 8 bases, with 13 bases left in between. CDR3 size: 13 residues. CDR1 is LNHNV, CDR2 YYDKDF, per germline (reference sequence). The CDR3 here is CATSSGPSRGYTF. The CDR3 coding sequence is TGTGCCACCAGCAGTGGGCCGAGCCGGGGCTACACCTTC.